These 5 T cell receptor beta chains were all obtained from the same sample, sequenced in a study of blood T cell repertoires in COVID-19 (dated by TCRdb to 2020 to 2022). Libraries were constructed by the immunoSEQ multiplex PCR assay. What TCRdb holds here is the immuneACCESS table cut down to in-frame rearrangements. Part of the clones is not present; checked against another copy, under half of the missing clones reflect an unresolved V gene, and the others are unexplained. For this sample there are some 220,000 clones; 70% to 90% appear just once. Together, the top ten hold roughly 4.6% of the sample. The sequencing input was peripheral blood. These receptors were taken from a man aged 45-60 years with COVID-19, enrolled during active disease.

The V gene is TRBV3-1 (or the pseudogene TRBV3-2), the J gene TRBJ1-1; tentatively, D is TRBD1 (6 bases). Germline CDR1 reads LGHDT; CDR2 reads YNNKEL (reference sequence). The ends were cut back, 0 bases at V and 8 bases at J, with 10 bases in the middle. The CDR3 contains 13 residues. CDR3 amino acids: CASSQDWGQEAFF. CDR3 nucleotide sequence: TGTGCCAGCAGCCAAGATTGGGGGCAAGAAGCTTTCTTT.

Concerning this clone: The same CDR3 also results from other DNA sequences found in this sample. CDR3 loop: CASSLGRGQETQYF. For the CDR3, the DNA is TGCGCCAGCAGCTTGGGGAGAGGGCAAGAGACCCAGTACTTC. The rearrangement links TRBV5-1 to TRBJ2-5; a weak D match, TRBD2 (5 bases). With 0 bases removed from V and 2 bases from J, the gap between germline ends came to 8 bases. Per the germline V gene, CDR1 is SGHRS and CDR2 is YFSETQ. The CDR3 is 14 amino acids.

This clone has only one observation. The chain has TRBV6-2 or TRBV6-3 and TRBJ1-3, with D hard to call. Germline V gives CDR1 MNHEY, CDR2 SVGEGT. V gave up 4 bases and J gave up 2 bases, with 18 bases separating them. This CDR3 spans 17 amino acids. CDR3 nucleotide sequence: TGTGCCAGCAGTTCGACAACCAGGTTGTGGCCTGGAAACACCATATATTTT. Protein product: CASSSTTRLWPGNTIYF.

About this clone itself: One end of the junction fails to match germline, which may point to a read error. The J gene is TRBJ2-3, the V gene TRBV7-7, with D uncertain. The germline CDR1 and CDR2 sequences are SSHAT and FNYEAQ (reference sequence). This CDR3 is built from 15 residues. This chain's CDR3 is CASSLSQAGTDTQYF. The DNA of the CDR3 is TGTGCTAGCAGCTTATCGCAGGCCGGCACAGATACGCAGTATTTT.

Points on this clone: Within the sample, other DNA sequences also encode this same CDR3. The V gene is TRBV5-1, the J gene TRBJ1-3, with TRBD1 identical over 8 bases. This CDR3 is built from 15 residues. Germline V CDR1 and CDR2: SGHRS, YFSETQ. With 4 bases clipped from V and 0 bases from J, the junction kept 3 bases outside the gene matches. The CDR3 DNA is TGCGCCAGCAGCCCCGGACAGGGCTCTGGAAACACCATATATTTT. Translated: CASSPGQGSGNTIYF.